This TCR beta chain was identified in a study of metastatic and nonmetastatic thyroid tumors. Germline-derived CDR1 and CDR2 are SNHLY and FYNNEI. CDR3 length: 13 residues. The V gene lost 4 bases and the J gene lost 4 bases, with 8 bases spanning the gap. Through MiXCR, TCRdb re-clonotyped the PCR reads. The sample lists nearly 5,000 clones, 25% to 30% occurring once. This clone is deemed medium-sized. The entire patient cohort was treatment-naive prior to thyroid surgery. Material for sequencing was adjacent normal tissue. The sequence came from a female donor with papillary thyroid cancer or a benign thyroid nodule (not recorded which). Some clones in this sample may be carry-over from other donors' samples. The chain links TRBV2 to TRBJ1-5; D uncertain. Here the CDR3 DNA reads TGTGCCAGCAGTGCTGGTTTAAATCAGCCCCAGCATTTT. This translates into CASSAGLNQPQHF.